This T cell receptor (beta chain) is from a study of T cell changes during pregnancy in multiple sclerosis. Clones were sequenced by immunoSEQ multiplex PCR, and TCRdb holds only the in-frame ones, with some missing. The sample lists 60,000 to 85,000 clones; 75% to 95% were seen once. V lost 4 bases to trimming and J lost 6 bases, with 8 bases between them. Germline CDR1 SGHRS, CDR2 YFSETQ. The CDR3 contains 12 residues. The chain carries TRBV5-1 and TRBJ2-1; the D is unclear. Sequencing was performed on peripheral blood, taken in the first trimester of pregnancy. This TCR was sampled from a female donor with multiple sclerosis, enrolled in a pregnancy study. The CDR3 DNA reads TGCGCCAGCAGCCCTTCCCGCAATGAGCAGTTCTTC. As protein: CASSPSRNEQFF.